Below are 9 T cell receptor beta chains sequenced from a single sample in a study of CD8 T cells in Susac syndrome. RNA, at about 0.45 to 1 ug, was reverse transcribed with random hexamers. From the immunoSEQ multiplex PCR reads, TCRdb called clonotypes with MiXCR, one entry per CDR3 protein. The repertoire holds around 80,000 distinct CDR3 sequences, roughly nine tenths seen once, with about 0.52% in the top ten. Sequenced: CD8+ T cells from PBMCs. The receptors come from a human donor with multiple sclerosis.

V and J are TRBV13 and TRBJ2-2; the D gene is possibly TRBD2 (6 bases). V was shortened by 0 bases and J by 11 bases, with 13 bases between the two germline ends. CDR1 and CDR2 (germline): PRHDT, FYEKMQ (reference sequence). The CDR3 covers 14 residues. CDR3 sequence (DNA): TGTGCCAGCAGCTTAGGAGGTAGCGGCCTTGAGCTGTTTTTT. It codes for CASSLGGSGLELFF.

This chain uses TRBV7-2 with TRBJ2-5; TRBD1 aligns across 9 bases. The better agreement between TRBJ2-7 and the DNA end casts doubt on the J call. Germline CDR1 SGHTA, CDR2 FQGNSA. The CDR3 sequence is 15 residues long. The CDR3 DNA follows: TGTGCCAGCAGCTTACTCTATATGACAGGGGGCGAGCAGTACTTC. Translation gives CASSLLYMTGGEQYF.

The chain uses TRBV20-1 and TRBJ2-7; TRBD1 agrees at 9 bases. V was clipped by 3 bases and J by 4 bases; unmatched bases: 10. The V gene's germline CDR1 is DFQATT and CDR2 SNEGSKA (reference sequence). The CDR3 length is 15 residues. CDR3: CSASERTGVWYEQYF. The CDR3 DNA reads as TGCAGTGCTAGCGAGAGGACAGGGGTATGGTACGAGCAGTACTTC.

The chain links TRBV27 to TRBJ2-1; tentative D call: TRBD2 (5 bases). This CDR3 has 15 amino acids. V was clipped by 0 bases and J by 2 bases, with 8 bases between them. The germline gives CDR1 MNHEY, CDR2 SMNVEV (reference sequence). The CDR3 DNA follows: TGTGCCAGCAGTTTATCCGGGAACCCCTACAATGAGCAGTTCTTC. Protein: CASSLSGNPYNEQFF.

V gene TRBV2 combines with J gene TRBJ2-7, with 10 bases matching TRBD2. After removal of 3 bases from V and 4 bases from J, the junction contained 3 bases not matched to a gene. This CDR3 spans 14 amino acids. Germline CDR1 reads SNHLY; CDR2 reads FYNNEI. CDR3 region: CASSDGLADYEQYF. The CDR3 nucleotides are TGTGCCAGCAGTGATGGACTAGCGGATTACGAGCAGTACTTC.

The genes are TRBV15 and TRBJ1-5, with D possibly being TRBD1 (6 bases). Germline assignment: CDR1 LNHNV and CDR2 YYDKDF (reference sequence). CDR3 length equals 15 residues. The ends were cut back, 0 bases at V and 3 bases at J, with 9 bases in the middle. This chain's CDR3 is CATSRDQGLNQPQHF. The CDR3 DNA reads as TGTGCCACCAGCAGAGATCAGGGGCTCAATCAGCCCCAGCATTTT.

This chain uses TRBV6-5 with TRBJ2-7; D may be TRBD2 (7 bases). Trimming removed 0 bases from V and 6 bases from J, with 15 bases in between. There are 15 residues in the CDR3. The germline CDR1 and CDR2 sequences are MNHEY and SVGAGI. The CDR3 DNA reads TGTGCCAGCAGTTACTCGAGTTCAGGGGAGGGCGAGCAGTACTTC. Its protein product is CASSYSSSGEGEQYF.

The chain couples TRBV20-1 to TRBJ2-1, with TRBD2 matching 7 bases. V dropped 6 bases and J dropped 8; count of bases not matched to a gene: 7. The CDR3 has 12 residues. Germline CDR1 reads DFQATT; CDR2 reads SNEGSKA (reference sequence). The CDR3 here is CSAPRGEDEQFF. The CDR3, as DNA: TGCAGTGCCCCCCGGGGGGAGGATGAGCAGTTCTTC.

The chain is built from TRBV20-1 and TRBJ2-2; D is ambiguous. The CDR3 is made up of 10 amino acids. CDR1 and CDR2 from the germline V gene are DFQATT and SNEGSKA (reference sequence). Trimming took 6 bases from V and 8 from J, leaving 7 bases between them. CDR3 in amino acids: CSAGSGELFF. The CDR3 DNA reads as TGCAGTGCGGGATCTGGGGAGCTGTTTTTT.